The T cell receptor beta chain under discussion was sequenced for a study of CD8 T cells in Susac syndrome. The study's findings and limits: It was acknowledged in the study that the number of individuals who were included in its TCR sequencing and HLA analysis was relatively small.

It was with random hexamers that about 0.45 to 1 ug RNA was reverse transcribed. Amplification of TCR beta CDR3 by immunoSEQ multiplex PCR spanned 54 Vbeta and 13 Jbeta. TCRdb re-called the immunoSEQ multiplex PCR reads with MiXCR, one entry per CDR3 protein. The sample gives around 200,000 distinct CDR3 sequences, just under 95% of which show up once; 0.082% is in the top ten. The length of the CDR3 is 13 residues. The germline V gene encodes CDR1 SSHAT and CDR2 FNYEAQ (reference sequence). Relapsing-remitting disease, either stable or active, was present in the multiple sclerosis controls, who were treatment-naive patients. Regarding this clonotype: As yet, its antigen is unknown. At one of its ends the junction is not consistent with the germline gene, which may arise from a read error.

Material for sequencing was CD4+ T cells from PBMCs. The source is a human donor with multiple sclerosis. The chain has TRBV7-7 and TRBJ2-3; 7 bases line up with TRBD1. This chain's CDR3 is CASSFGGQATQYF. The CDR3 region has the DNA TGTGCTAGCAGCTTCGGCGGACAGGCTACGCAGTATTTT. Full variable domain (remainder filled in from reference TRBV7-7 and TRBJ2-3): GAGVSQSPRYKVTKRGQDVTLRCDPISSHATLYWYQQALGQGPEFLTYFNYEAQPDKSGLPSDRFSAERPEGSISTLTIQRTEQRDSAMYRCASSFGGQATQYFGPGTRLTVL.